Listed below are T cell receptor beta chains from one sample, sequenced in a study of cytomegalovirus exposure and HLA in healthy donors. Repertoires were generated with immunoSEQ multiplex PCR, while TCRdb's copy carries only in-frame clones and drops some. Among 95,000 to 150,000 clones listed, around 70% were seen once. Material for sequencing was PBMCs. The receptor set was obtained from a man aged 35 to 55 in good health and CMV-seropositive. Each CDR3 is given with its conserved first and last residue. The order of the fields is V gene, J gene, CDR3 protein.

TRBV10-1,TRBJ1-5,CASRRGQGPLEGNQPQHF
TRBV5-1,TRBJ1-3,CASSLTAGNTIYF
TRBV27,TRBJ2-5,CASSGGEVETQYF
TRBV30,TRBJ2-5,CAWLKTGQETQYF
TRBV27,TRBJ2-5,CASSVYSASETQYF
TRBV6-1,TRBJ2-7,CASSEDTGGYNEQYF
TRBV5-7,TRBJ2-7,CASSLAQTYEQYF
TRBV6-5,TRBJ1-3,CASSYTVSGNTIYF
TRBV10-2,TRBJ1-4,CASSAQATNEKLFF
TRBV7-9,TRBJ1-5,CASSLEGTGGAPRPQHF